This T cell receptor (beta chain) appears in the sequencing data of a study of T cells in Graves' hyperthyroidism and ophthalmopathy. Whole-study results and caveats: Ophthalmopathy stood apart from stable hyperthyroidism in a 13 V-J model. The blood repertoire included most of the expanded thyroid clonotypes above 0.001.

Researchers took RNA transcripts and amplified the TCR beta CDR3 regions from them. Using the HTBI primer set, a first-round RT-PCR was run on the TCR CDR3. TCRdb reanalysed the multiplex PCR reads using MiXCR and keeps one entry per CDR3 protein. The table lists around 420,000 distinct CDR3 sequences, roughly 15% of them singletons, with less than 6.5% in the top ten. The germline CDR1 and CDR2 sequences are SQVTM and ANQGSEA. The CDR3 consists of 14 residues. V was trimmed by 7 bases and J by 9 bases, leaving 24 bases between them. This clonotype was found many times. What it recognizes is unknown. Researchers defined stable Graves' hyperthyroidism as no ophthalmopathy progression within 18 months. Diagnostic assessment was based on clinical symptoms, serum thyroxine and TRAb, thyroid ultrasound and orbital computed tomography.

The rearrangement joins TRBV29-1 to TRBJ2-5, with D maybe TRBD1 (5 bases). The specimen was blood. This TCR was recovered from a young woman with Graves' hyperthyroidism. DNA for the CDR3: TGCAGCGCCTCAAACCCGTCAGGGTCCAGGGCCCAGTACTTC. It encodes CSASNPSGSRAQYF.